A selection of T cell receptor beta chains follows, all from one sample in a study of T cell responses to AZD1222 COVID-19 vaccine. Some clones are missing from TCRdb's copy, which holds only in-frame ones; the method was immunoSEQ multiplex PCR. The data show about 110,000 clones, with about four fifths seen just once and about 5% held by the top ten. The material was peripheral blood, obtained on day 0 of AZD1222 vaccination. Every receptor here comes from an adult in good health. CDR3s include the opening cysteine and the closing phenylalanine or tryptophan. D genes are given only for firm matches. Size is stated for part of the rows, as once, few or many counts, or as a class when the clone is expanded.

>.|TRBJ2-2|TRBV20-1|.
CSARRQQELFF
TGCAGTGCTAGGCGACAACAGGAGCTGTTTTTT
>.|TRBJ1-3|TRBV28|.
CASSLFRGSGNTIYF
TGTGCCAGCAGTTTATTTCGGGGGTCTGGAAACACCATATATTTT
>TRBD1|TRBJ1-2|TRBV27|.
CASSPDRVVYTF
TGTGCCAGCAGTCCGGACAGGGTAGTCTACACCTTC
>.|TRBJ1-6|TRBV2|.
CASSVGPNSPLHF
TGTGCCAGCAGTGTAGGCCCTAATTCACCCCTCCACTTT
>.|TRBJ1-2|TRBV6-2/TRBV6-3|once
CASSSPVRVGTSNYGYTF
TGTGCCAGCAGTTCACCAGTCCGGGTCGGGACCTCTAACTATGGCTACACCTTC
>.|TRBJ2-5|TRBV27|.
CASSLTGMQWETQYF
TGTGCCAGCAGTCTAACCGGGATGCAGTGGGAGACCCAGTACTTC
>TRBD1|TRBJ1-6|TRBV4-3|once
CASSYNPGTVTYSPLHF
TGCGCCAGCAGCTATAACCCCGGGACAGTTACCTATTCACCCCTCCACTTT
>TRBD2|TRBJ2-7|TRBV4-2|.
CASSQEITSGDSYEQYF
TGTGCCAGCAGCCAGGAGATAACTAGCGGTGACTCCTACGAGCAGTACTTC
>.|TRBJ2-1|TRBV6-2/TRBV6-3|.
CASSYRTPTGQFF
TGTGCCAGCAGTTACCGGACTCCAACAGGGCAGTTCTTC
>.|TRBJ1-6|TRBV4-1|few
CASSQVVREPVSPLHF
TGCGCCAGCAGCCAAGTCGTCAGGGAGCCGGTATCACCCCTCCACTTT
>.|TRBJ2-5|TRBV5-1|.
CASSLVGPPQETQYF
TGCGCCAGCAGCTTGGTAGGGCCCCCCCAAGAGACCCAGTACTTC
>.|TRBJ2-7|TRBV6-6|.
CASSLGSYEQYF
TGTGCCAGCAGTTTAGGGTCCTACGAGCAGTACTTC
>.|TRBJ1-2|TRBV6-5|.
CASNEPGVGDYGYTF
TGTGCCAGCAACGAACCAGGGGTCGGGGACTATGGCTACACCTTC
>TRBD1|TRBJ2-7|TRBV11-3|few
CASSYGQGFGHEQYF
TGTGCCAGCAGCTACGGACAGGGGTTTGGACACGAGCAGTACTTC
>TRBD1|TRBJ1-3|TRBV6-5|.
CASKDRAGNTIYF
TGTGCCAGTAAGGACAGGGCTGGAAACACCATATATTTT
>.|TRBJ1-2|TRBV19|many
CASKSAGTNYGYTF
TGTGCCAGTAAAAGTGCAGGGACTAACTATGGCTACACCTTC
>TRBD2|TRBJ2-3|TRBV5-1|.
CASSLIRGRGTSGGPDKPTDTQYF
TGCGCCAGCAGCTTGATCCGGGGGCGGGGTACTAGCGGGGGGCCAGATAAACCCACAGATACGCAGTATTTT
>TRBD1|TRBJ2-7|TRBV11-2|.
CASSLEQGASHEQYF
TGTGCCAGCAGCTTAGAGCAGGGGGCTAGCCACGAGCAGTACTTC
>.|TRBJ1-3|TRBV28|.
CASSFFHSGNTIYF
TGTGCCAGCAGTTTCTTTCACTCTGGAAACACCATATATTTT
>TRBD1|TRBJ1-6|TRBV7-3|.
CASSSSGGNSPLHF
TGTGCCAGCAGCTCTTCAGGGGGTAATTCACCCCTCCACTTT
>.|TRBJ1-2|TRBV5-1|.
CASSFSTQRDYGYTF
TGCGCCAGCAGCTTTTCCACCCAGCGGGACTATGGCTACACCTTC
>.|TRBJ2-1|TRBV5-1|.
CASSRSAAYNEQFF
TGCGCCAGCAGCAGGTCAGCGGCGTACAATGAGCAGTTCTTC
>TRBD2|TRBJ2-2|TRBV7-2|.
CASSLSGLAVLGELFF
TGTGCCAGCAGCCTGTCGGGACTAGCGGTTCTAGGGGAGCTGTTTTTT
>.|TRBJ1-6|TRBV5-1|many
CASSLDRVYNSPLHF
TGCGCCAGCAGCTTGGATAGGGTCTATAATTCACCCCTCCACTTT
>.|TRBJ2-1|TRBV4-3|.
CASSQDFAQDYYNEQFF
TGCGCCAGCAGCCAAGATTTTGCGCAGGACTACTACAATGAGCAGTTCTTC
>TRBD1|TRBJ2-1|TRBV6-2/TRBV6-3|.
CASSITGGFKYEQFF
TGTGCCAGCAGTATCACAGGGGGCTTTAAGTATGAGCAGTTCTTC
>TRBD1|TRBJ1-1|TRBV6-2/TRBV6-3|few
CASSYGTALEAFF
TGTGCCAGCAGTTACGGGACAGCTCTTGAAGCTTTCTTT
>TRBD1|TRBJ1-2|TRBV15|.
CATSSPGQNYGYTF
TGTGCCACCAGCAGTCCGGGACAGAACTATGGCTACACCTTC
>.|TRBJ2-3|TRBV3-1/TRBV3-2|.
CASSQGPGGTDTQYF
TGTGCCAGCAGCCAAGGACCGGGGGGCACAGATACGCAGTATTTT
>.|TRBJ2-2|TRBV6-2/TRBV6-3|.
CASSYHVGGPNTGELFF
TGTGCCAGCAGTTATCACGTGGGGGGGCCGAACACCGGGGAGCTGTTTTTT
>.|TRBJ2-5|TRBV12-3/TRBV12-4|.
CASSIVARETQYF
TGTGCCAGCAGTATTGTAGCCAGAGAGACCCAGTACTTC
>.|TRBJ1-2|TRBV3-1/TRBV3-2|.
CASSPSKNSGGYTF
TGTGCCAGCAGCCCGAGTAAGAACTCAGGGGGCTACACCTTC
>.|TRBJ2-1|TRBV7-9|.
CASSLRSLNPYNEQFF
TGTGCCAGCAGCTTACGCAGTCTGAACCCCTACAATGAACAGTTCTTC
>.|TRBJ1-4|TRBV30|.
CAWSATVGSLLTNEKLFF
TGTGCCTGGAGTGCCACGGTTGGGTCGCTTTTAACTAATGAAAAACTGTTTTTT
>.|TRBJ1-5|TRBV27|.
CASSPRRNQPQHF
TGTGCCAGCAGTCCCCGTCGTAATCAGCCCCAGCATTTT
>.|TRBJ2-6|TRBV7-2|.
CASSHTGANVLTF
TGTGCCAGCAGTCATACAGGGGCCAACGTCCTGACTTTC
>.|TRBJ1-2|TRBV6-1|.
CASSELGGGYTF
TGTGCCAGCAGTGAACTTGGGGGAGGCTACACCTTC
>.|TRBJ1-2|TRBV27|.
CASSPSRAVNYGYTF
TGTGCCAGCAGTCCTAGCAGGGCCGTTAACTATGGCTACACCTTC
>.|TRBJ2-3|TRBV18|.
CASSSLKGSLLTDTQYF
TGTGCCAGCTCATCTCTTAAGGGCAGCCTACTCACAGATACGCAGTATTTT
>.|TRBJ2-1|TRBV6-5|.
CASSYTDPRDHEQFF
TGTGCCAGCAGTTACACGGACCCCAGGGACCATGAGCAGTTCTTC
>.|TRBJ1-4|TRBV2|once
CASSVEEGLFF
TGTGCCAGCAGTGTTGAGGAGGGACTGTTTTTT
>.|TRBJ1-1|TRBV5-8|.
CASSRNNKGRGRTEAFF
TGTGCCAGCAGCCGTAACAACAAGGGGAGAGGACGCACTGAAGCTTTCTTT
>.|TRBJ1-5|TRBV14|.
CASIKRTDYSNQPQHF
TGTGCCAGCATCAAAAGGACAGATTATAGCAATCAGCCCCAGCATTTT
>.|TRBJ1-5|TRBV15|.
CATSRNTLNQPQHF
TGTGCCACCAGCCGAAATACCCTTAATCAGCCCCAGCATTTT
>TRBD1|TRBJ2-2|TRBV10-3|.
CATEDRVTGTGELFF
TGTGCCACGGAGGACAGGGTGACGGGCACCGGGGAGCTGTTTTTT
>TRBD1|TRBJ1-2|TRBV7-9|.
CASSAPGQGPYGYTF
TGTGCCAGCAGCGCCCCTGGACAGGGGCCCTATGGCTACACCTTC
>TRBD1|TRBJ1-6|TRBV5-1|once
CASSLGQGVRGSPLHF
TGCGCCAGCAGCTTGGGGCAGGGGGTTAGAGGTTCACCCCTCCACTTT
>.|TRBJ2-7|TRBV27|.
CASSFREVGEQYF
TGTGCCAGCAGTTTCAGGGAAGTTGGCGAGCAGTACTTC
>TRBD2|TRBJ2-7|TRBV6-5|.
CASSYSGLAGYYEQYF
TGTGCCAGCAGTTACTCAGGGCTAGCGGGGTACTACGAGCAGTACTTC
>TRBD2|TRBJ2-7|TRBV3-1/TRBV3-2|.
CASAASGRTYEQYF
TGTGCCAGCGCGGCTAGCGGTCGTACCTACGAGCAGTACTTC
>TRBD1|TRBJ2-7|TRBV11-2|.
CASSQGQHSSYEQYF
TGTGCCAGCAGCCAGGGACAGCACAGCTCCTACGAGCAGTACTTC
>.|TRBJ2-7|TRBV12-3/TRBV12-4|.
CASSGVRGNEQYF
TGTGCCAGCAGTGGGGTCCGGGGGAACGAGCAGTACTTC